The rows below give T cell receptor beta chains drawn from one sample of a study of beta chain features in type 1 diabetes. TCRdb's table, derived via immunoSEQ multiplex PCR, lists solely in-frame clones and lacks some. The data hold 110,000 to 150,000 clones, with roughly a tenth observed a single time. The sample taken for sequencing was central memory CD4+ T cells from blood. Source of these receptors: a man between 18 and 29 years old in good health. Each CDR3 is given with its conserved first and last residue. D genes are given only for firm matches. Clone sizes are given selectively: once, few, many, or a class where the clone is expanded.

few	TRBD2	TRBV7-7	TRBJ2-3	CASSLGRTSGAQLFF	TGTGCCAGCAGCTTAGGGAGGACTAGCGGGGCCCAATTATTCTTT
few	TRBD1	TRBV7-2	TRBJ2-2	CASRKTGGGGELFF	TGTGCCAGCAGGAAGACAGGGGGCGGCGGGGAGCTGTTTTTT
-	TRBD2	TRBV11-2	TRBJ2-3	CASSQRTSGGVASTDTQYF	TGTGCCAGCAGCCAACGGACTAGCGGGGGAGTCGCTAGCACAGATACGCAGTATTTT
-	TRBD2	TRBV4-1	TRBJ2-5	CASSQGLAGGRQETQYF	TGCGCCAGCAGCCAGGGACTAGCGGGGGGGCGGCAAGAGACCCAGTACTTC
-	-	TRBV11-2	TRBJ2-7	CASSLPAGYEQYF	TGTGCCAGCAGCTTACCAGCGGGCTACGAGCAGTACTTC
-	TRBD2	TRBV2	TRBJ2-2	CASRPGTRDNTGELFF	TGTGCCAGCAGACCCGGGACTAGGGATAACACCGGGGAGCTGTTTTTT
few	TRBD1	TRBV28	TRBJ1-4	CASSRTGVREKLFF	TGTGCCAGCAGCAGGACAGGGGTCCGAGAAAAACTGTTTTTT
few	-	TRBV28	TRBJ1-5	CASRTTENSNQPQHF	TGTGCCAGCAGGACTACAGAAAATAGCAATCAGCCCCAGCATTTT
few	TRBD1	TRBV28	TRBJ2-5	CASSSSHWDRTPETQYF	TGTGCCAGCAGTTCATCACACTGGGACAGGACCCCAGAGACCCAGTACTTC
few	-	TRBV7-9	TRBJ2-2	CASSLMQGGTGELFF	TGTGCCAGCAGCTTAATGCAGGGAGGCACCGGGGAGCTGTTTTTT
-	-	TRBV7-6	TRBJ2-7	CASSLGRSSYEQYF	TGTGCCAGCAGCTTAGGCAGGTCCTCCTACGAGCAGTACTTC
few	TRBD1	TRBV11-2	TRBJ1-2	CASSQQGADGYTF	TGTGCCAGCAGCCAACAGGGGGCGGATGGCTACACCTTC
few	TRBD1	TRBV10-3	TRBJ2-5	CAISGGQGQETQYF	TGTGCCATCAGCGGGGGACAGGGACAAGAGACCCAGTACTTC
few	TRBD1	TRBV6-5	TRBJ1-2	CASGTGQTGYTF	TGTGCCAGCGGAACGGGACAGACTGGCTACACCTTC
-	TRBD1	TRBV30	TRBJ1-2	CAWRDRDHGYTF	TGTGCCTGGCGGGACAGGGATCATGGCTACACCTTC
-	-	TRBV6-1	TRBJ1-6	CASSDSMEGKHSPLHF	TGTGCCAGCAGTGATAGTATGGAGGGAAAGCATTCACCCCTCCACTTT
few	TRBD2	TRBV7-6	TRBJ2-1	CASSLQAGGPNEQFF	TGTGCCAGCAGCTTACAAGCGGGGGGGCCCAATGAGCAGTTCTTC
-	TRBD1	TRBV7-2	TRBJ1-2	CASSSDRAGYTF	TGTGCCAGCAGCTCTGACAGGGCTGGCTACACCTTC
few	-	TRBV2	TRBJ2-4	CASLIEGLDIQYF	TGTGCCAGCCTTATCGAGGGTTTAGACATTCAGTACTTC
few	TRBD1	TRBV28	TRBJ1-2	CAAMDRDLLGYTF	TGTGCCGCAATGGACAGGGATTTACTCGGCTACACCTTC
-	-	TRBV5-1	TRBJ1-1	CASSPNGGGGVVNTEAFF	TGCGCCAGCAGCCCGAACGGGGGAGGAGGGGTCGTGAACACTGAAGCTTTCTTT
few	-	TRBV11-2	TRBJ2-1	CASSTGSLNEQFF	TGTGCCAGCAGCACAGGATCCCTCAATGAGCAGTTCTTC
few	TRBD1	TRBV7-2	TRBJ2-5	CASSKGQALIQETQYF	TGTGCCAGCAGCAAGGGACAGGCCTTGATTCAAGAGACCCAGTACTTC